This T cell receptor beta chain is drawn from a study of Ad26.COV2.S vaccination and SARS-CoV-2 variants. CDR1 and CDR2 from the germline V gene are LNHNV and YYDKDF (reference sequence). This CDR3 contains 12 residues. Trimming left V 0 bases short and J 7 bases short, with 4 bases between. Treatment defined: some 19 received Ad26.COV2.S at low or high dose, single or two shots; about 5 received placebo; per-sample allocation not given. Collection of the samples took place on day 63 after the first injection of vaccine or placebo. Participants' vaccine, an Ad26 vector, delivered Wuhan-strain SARS-CoV-2 spike. Libraries were prepared by immunoSEQ multiplex PCR; TCRdb keeps only in-frame clonotypes and omits some of them. Of 350,000 to 500,000 clones listed, roughly 87% were seen once; the top ten hold approximately 2.5%.

The chain employs TRBV15 and TRBJ2-1, with D hard to call. This TCR derives from a person aged 18-60 years who received the Ad26.COV2.S COVID-19 vaccine or a placebo. The specimen was peripheral blood, collected in a trial of Ad26.COV2.S vaccine versus placebo. The CDR3 DNA sequence: TGTGCCACCAGCAGAGATCGGAATGAGCAGTTCTTC. This encodes CATSRDRNEQFF.